A selection of T cell receptor beta chains follows, all from one sample in a study of T cell responses to AZD1222 COVID-19 vaccine. Measured with immunoSEQ multiplex PCR; TCRdb has only the in-frame clones, and not every one. This table holds about 140,000 clones, around 93% found once. Sequencing was performed on peripheral blood, taken on day 0 of AZD1222 vaccination. The receptors come from an adult in good health. Both conserved end residues are part of each CDR3. Fields, in order: J gene, V gene, D gene, CDR3 protein, CDR3 DNA. A D gene is named only where the DNA matches it firmly.

>TRBJ2-5|TRBV5-1|TRBD2
CASSFSSGGEETQYF
TGCGCCAGCAGCTTCTCTAGCGGGGGGGAAGAGACCCAGTACTTC
>TRBJ1-4|TRBV29-1|.
CSVDTAGGGEKLFF
TGCAGCGTTGATACAGCAGGCGGCGGTGAAAAACTGTTTTTT
>TRBJ1-2|TRBV27|.
CASSFRQHYYGYTF
TGTGCCAGCAGTTTTCGGCAGCATTATTATGGCTACACCTTC
>TRBJ1-2|TRBV5-4|TRBD1
CASSLGGQGIHGYTF
TGTGCCAGCAGCTTGGGAGGACAGGGGATCCATGGCTACACCTTC
>TRBJ2-7|TRBV7-2|TRBD1
CASSQGAGGQNSYEQYF
TGTGCCAGCAGCCAGGGGGCCGGAGGGCAAAACTCCTACGAGCAGTACTTC
>TRBJ2-1|TRBV19|TRBD2
CASKGRGGSYNEQFF
TGTGCCAGTAAGGGACGGGGGGGCTCCTACAATGAGCAGTTCTTC
>TRBJ1-2|TRBV30|.
CAWSPGIYGYTF
TGTGCCTGGAGCCCAGGGATCTATGGCTACACCTTC
>TRBJ1-5|TRBV19|.
CASHKTDRYNQPQHF
TGTGCCAGTCATAAAACGGACAGATACAATCAGCCCCAGCATTTT
>TRBJ2-1|TRBV19|TRBD1
CASSTLRQGNEQFF
TGTGCCAGTAGTACCCTAAGACAGGGCAATGAGCAGTTCTTC
>TRBJ1-4|TRBV18|TRBD1
CASSPLSQGQTKEKLFF
TGTGCCAGCTCACCACTAAGTCAGGGACAGACAAAAGAAAAACTGTTTTTT